The 7 T cell receptor beta chains in this list originate from one sample, sequenced in a study of T cell responses to AZD1222 COVID-19 vaccine. Produced via immunoSEQ multiplex PCR; TCRdb's table is partial and in-frame only. Here the sample spans 150,000 to 250,000 clones, about 93% being singletons. The source was peripheral blood, collected 28 days after the second AZD1222 dose. These receptors all stem from an adult who received the AZD1222 COVID-19 vaccine.

The V and J genes are TRBV3-1 (or the pseudogene TRBV3-2) and TRBJ2-3, with D possibly TRBD2 on 6 matching bases. From germline, CDR1 is LGHDT and CDR2 YNNKEL (reference sequence). V lost 5 bases to trimming and J lost 6 bases, with 15 bases between them. CDR3 size: 14 residues. In nucleotides, the CDR3 is TGTGCCAGCAGCTTCGGGACTCGGGGTGATACGCAGTATTTT. As protein: CASSFGTRGDTQYF.

This clone was seen just once. The chain combines TRBV10-3 with TRBJ2-1, with 10 bases that match TRBD2. J lost 4 bases, V lost 6 bases, and 6 bases had no gene match. The CDR3 length is 15 residues. Germline V gene sequence: CDR1 ENHRY, CDR2 SYGVKD. The chain's CDR3 is CAISEGLATYNEQFF. The CDR3 DNA sequence: TGTGCCATCAGCGAGGGACTAGCGACGTACAATGAGCAGTTCTTC.

This chain joins TRBV12-3 or TRBV12-4 and TRBJ2-7; 9 nucleotides agree with TRBD2. J was trimmed by 3 bases and V by 8 bases; bases with no gene match: 5. This CDR3 is built from 13 residues. CDR3 coding DNA: TGTGCCAGCTCGGGACTAGCAGTCTACGAGCAGTACTTC. This translates into CASSGLAVYEQYF.

This rearrangement joins TRBV18 to TRBJ1-3; D may be TRBD1 (5 bases). The CDR3 contains 12 residues. Looked up from germline, CDR1 is KGHSH and CDR2 is LQKENI. Trimming removed 3 bases from V and 12 bases from J, with 12 bases in between. DNA for the CDR3: TGTGCCAGCTCACCGGAAAAGCAGGGCATATATTTT. Its translation: CASSPEKQGIYF.

CDR3 nucleotide sequence: TGTGCCTGGACCTTACGGACTGAAGCTTTCTTT. It specifies CAWTLRTEAFF. The J gene is TRBJ1-1, the V gene TRBV30; D gene unclear. CDR3 length: 11 amino acids. Germline V gene data show CDR1 as GTSNPN and CDR2 as SVGIG (reference sequence). The ends were cut back, 4 bases at V and 5 bases at J, with 8 bases in the middle.

The chain carries TRBV6-5 and TRBJ1-4; D gene ambiguous. The CDR3 is 16 amino acids. V was clipped by 2 bases and J by 7 bases, with 17 bases between them. CDR1 and CDR2 from the germline V gene are MNHEY and SVGAGI. The CDR3 spells CASSYPLGPLGEKLFF. CDR3 coding DNA: TGTGCCAGCAGTTACCCCCTAGGGCCTTTGGGTGAAAAACTGTTTTTT.

J is TRBJ2-7 and V is TRBV19, with 7 bases lining up with TRBD1. Germline-derived CDR1 and CDR2 are LNHDA and SQIVND (reference sequence). V shed 0 bases, J shed 0 bases, and the junction held 5 bases outside the gene matches. The CDR3 sequence is 16 residues long. CDR3 nucleotide sequence: TGTGCCAGTAGTATAGACTCCGGGACAGTCTCCTACGAGCAGTACTTC. It is translated as CASSIDSGTVSYEQYF.